Listed below are T cell receptor beta chains from one sample, sequenced in a study of T cell responses to AZD1222 COVID-19 vaccine. Clones were read by immunoSEQ multiplex PCR, and TCRdb kept only the in-frame ones, dropping some. In the table there are 100,000 to 150,000 clones, approximately 87% of which are singletons. Sequenced material: peripheral blood, taken on day 0 of AZD1222 vaccination. The source is an adult in good health. CDR3s include the opening cysteine and the closing phenylalanine or tryptophan. The D gene is left open where the match is weak. Clone size is not always given. Where it is, it says once, few, many or a class for expanded clones.

d_call j_call v_call clone_size cdr3_nt cdr3_aa
TRBD1 TRBJ1-2 TRBV2 once TGTGCCAGCAGGGGGACAGAGAACTATGGCTACACCTTC CASRGTENYGYTF
. TRBJ2-5 TRBV27 . TGTGCCAGCAGTTTACGGGGCTTAACTGGACAGCAAGAGACCCAGTACTTC CASSLRGLTGQQETQYF
TRBD1 TRBJ2-1 TRBV3-1/TRBV3-2 . TGTGCCAGCAGCCAAGATCCCTCGACAGGGGCCAATGAGCAGTTCTTC CASSQDPSTGANEQFF
TRBD2 TRBJ2-7 TRBV7-2 . TGTGCCAGCACCCCGGGACTAGCGGGAGCGGGCGAGCAGTACTTC CASTPGLAGAGEQYF
. TRBJ1-2 TRBV4-2 . TGTGCCAGCGCCGATTCGGCCAGCACTAACTATGGCTACACCTTC CASADSASTNYGYTF
. TRBJ1-5 TRBV6-2/TRBV6-3 . TGTGCCAGCAGTTACCCGCAGAGGGCCGGAGATAGCAATCAGCCCCAGCATTTT CASSYPQRAGDSNQPQHF
. TRBJ2-1 TRBV5-1 few TGCGCCAGCGCCGTAATGTCGCCCGACAATGAGCAGTTCTTC CASAVMSPDNEQFF
. TRBJ2-4 TRBV4-2 . TGTGCCAGCAGCCAAGATGGCACGGGAGAGGCCAAAAACATTCAGTACTTC CASSQDGTGEAKNIQYF
. TRBJ1-1 TRBV3-1/TRBV3-2 . TGTGCCAGCAGCCAAGTGGGTTCTGAAGCTTTCTTT CASSQVGSEAFF
TRBD2 TRBJ2-5 TRBV9 . TGTGCCAGCAGCGGAGCGGGGAGGGAGACCCAGTACTTC CASSGAGRETQYF
TRBD1 TRBJ2-7 TRBV7-2 . TGTGCCAGCAGCCTGGGACAGGGTCAAGGGCAGTACTTC CASSLGQGQGQYF
. TRBJ1-1 TRBV14 . TGTGCCAGCAGCCGGACAGTAACTGAAGCTTTCTTT CASSRTVTEAFF
. TRBJ1-6 TRBV28 . TGTGCCAGCAGTTTATGGACCCGGGGTAATTCACCCCTCCACTTT CASSLWTRGNSPLHF